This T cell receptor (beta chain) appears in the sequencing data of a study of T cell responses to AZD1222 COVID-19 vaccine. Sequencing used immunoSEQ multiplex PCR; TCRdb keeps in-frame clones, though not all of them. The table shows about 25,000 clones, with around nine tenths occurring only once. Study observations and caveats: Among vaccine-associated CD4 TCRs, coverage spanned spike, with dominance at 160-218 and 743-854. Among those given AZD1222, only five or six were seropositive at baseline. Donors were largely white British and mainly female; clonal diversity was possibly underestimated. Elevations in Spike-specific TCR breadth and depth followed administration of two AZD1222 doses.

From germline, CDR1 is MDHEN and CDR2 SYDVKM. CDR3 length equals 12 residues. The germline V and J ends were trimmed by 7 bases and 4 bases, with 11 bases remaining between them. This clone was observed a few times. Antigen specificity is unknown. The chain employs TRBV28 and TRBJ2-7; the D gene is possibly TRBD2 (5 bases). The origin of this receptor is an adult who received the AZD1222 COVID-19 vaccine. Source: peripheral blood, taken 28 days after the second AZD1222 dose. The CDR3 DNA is TGTGCCAGCAATGAAGCGGAGTACGAGCAGTACTTC. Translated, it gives CASNEAEYEQYF.